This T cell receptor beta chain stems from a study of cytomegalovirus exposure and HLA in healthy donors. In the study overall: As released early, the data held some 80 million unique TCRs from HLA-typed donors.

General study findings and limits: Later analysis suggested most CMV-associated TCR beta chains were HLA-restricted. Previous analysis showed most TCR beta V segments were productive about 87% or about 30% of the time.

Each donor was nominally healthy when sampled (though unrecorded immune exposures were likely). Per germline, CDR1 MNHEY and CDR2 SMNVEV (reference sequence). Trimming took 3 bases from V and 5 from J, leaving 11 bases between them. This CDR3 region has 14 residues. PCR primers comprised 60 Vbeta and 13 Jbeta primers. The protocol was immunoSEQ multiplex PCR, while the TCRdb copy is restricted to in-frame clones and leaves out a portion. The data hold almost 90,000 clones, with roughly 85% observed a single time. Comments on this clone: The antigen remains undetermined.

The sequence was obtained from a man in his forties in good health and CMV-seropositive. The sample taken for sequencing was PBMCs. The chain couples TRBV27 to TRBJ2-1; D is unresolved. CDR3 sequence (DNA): TGTGCCAGCAGTTTTAATCATATAGACAATGAGCAGTTCTTC. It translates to CASSFNHIDNEQFF.